This T cell receptor (beta chain) was documented in a study of blood T cell repertoires in COVID-19. The overall study: From the United States, Italy and Spain came samples of acute and convalescent COVID-19. Sources were T cells, B-cell-depleted T cells, or PBMCs; the material itself was cDNA or gDNA.

In the authors' methods: Estimated nucleated cell counts came from reference gene primer amplification. Clones were read by immunoSEQ multiplex PCR, and TCRdb kept only the in-frame ones, dropping some. The DNA gave D and trimming, while V, J and clone size come from that table. The sample carries roughly 100,000 clones, about 90% recorded once. The germline V gene has CDR1 MNHEY and CDR2 SVGAGI. This CDR3 comprises 14 residues. V was pared by 2 bases and J by 1 base, with 8 bases between. The source material was peripheral blood. The TCR comes from a woman aged 25 to 39 with acute or convalescent COVID-19. The gene calls are TRBV6-5 and TRBJ1-1; weak D call: TRBD1 (6 bases). The CDR3 spells CASSYVDRNTEAFF. CDR3 nucleotides: TGTGCCAGCAGTTACGTGGACAGGAACACTGAAGCTTTCTTT.